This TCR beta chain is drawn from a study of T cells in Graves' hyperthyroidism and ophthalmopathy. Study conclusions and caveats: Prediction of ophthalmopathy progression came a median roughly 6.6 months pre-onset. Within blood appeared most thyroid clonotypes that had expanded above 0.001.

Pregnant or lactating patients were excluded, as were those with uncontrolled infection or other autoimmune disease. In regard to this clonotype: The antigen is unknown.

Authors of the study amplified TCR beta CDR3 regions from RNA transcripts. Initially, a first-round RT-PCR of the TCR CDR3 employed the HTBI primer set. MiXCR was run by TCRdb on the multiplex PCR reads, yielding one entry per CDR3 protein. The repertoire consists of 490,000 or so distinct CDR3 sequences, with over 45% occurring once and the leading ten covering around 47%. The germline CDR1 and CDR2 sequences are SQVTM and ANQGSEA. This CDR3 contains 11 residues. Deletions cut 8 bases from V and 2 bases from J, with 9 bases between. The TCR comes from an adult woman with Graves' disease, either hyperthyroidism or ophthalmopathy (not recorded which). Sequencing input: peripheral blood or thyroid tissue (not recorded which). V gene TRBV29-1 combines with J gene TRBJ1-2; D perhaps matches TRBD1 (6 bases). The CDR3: CSLRGNYGYTF. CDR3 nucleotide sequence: TGCAGCTTAAGGGGGAACTATGGCTACACCTTC.